The rows below give T cell receptor beta chains drawn from one sample of a study of blood T cells in healthy people across ages. TCRdb re-called the 5' RACE reads with MiXCR, one entry per CDR3 protein. The data hold some 710,000 distinct CDR3 sequences, with about 45% observed a single time. Source material: blood. All receptors come from an elderly man in good health. CDR3s include the opening cysteine and the closing phenylalanine or tryptophan. A D gene is named only where the DNA matches it firmly. Clone size, where shown, is once, few, many, or a class for clones that have expanded.

D: TRBD1; J: TRBJ1-1; size: -; V: TRBV12-3/TRBV12-4; DNA: TGTGCCAGCAGTCTCATGGACAGGGCTGAAGCTTTCTTT; CDR3: CASSLMDRAEAFF
D: -; J: TRBJ2-7; size: -; V: TRBV28; DNA: TGTGCCAGCAGTTTTACAGGCTTATACGAGCAGTACTTC; CDR3: CASSFTGLYEQYF
D: TRBD2; J: TRBJ2-7; size: -; V: TRBV9; DNA: TGTGCCAGCAGCGTAGGAGCGGGAGTAGTCGAGCAGTACTTC; CDR3: CASSVGAGVVEQYF
D: -; J: TRBJ2-1; size: many; V: TRBV20-1; DNA: TGCAGTGCCCCGCGCCCGGAGATCTCCTACAATGAGCAGTTCTTC; CDR3: CSAPRPEISYNEQFF
D: TRBD1; J: TRBJ2-5; size: -; V: TRBV5-1; DNA: TGCGCCAGCAGCGTGGGGACAGGCCCCGAGGAGACCCAGTACTTC; CDR3: CASSVGTGPEETQYF
D: -; J: TRBJ1-2; size: -; V: TRBV7-2; DNA: TGTGCCAGCAGCCTCCCGGGACGGTACTATGGCTACACCTTC; CDR3: CASSLPGRYYGYTF
D: -; J: TRBJ2-5; size: few; V: TRBV10-3; DNA: TGTGCCATCAGTGAAAGTCTCACAGGGTCTAATGAGCAGTACTTC; CDR3: CAISESLTGSNEQYF
D: TRBD1; J: TRBJ1-6; size: once; V: TRBV5-1; DNA: TGCGCCAGCAGCTTGGAGGGACAGAAAAATTCACCCCTCCACTTT; CDR3: CASSLEGQKNSPLHF
D: -; J: TRBJ1-2; size: -; V: TRBV20-1; DNA: TGCAGTGCTAGTGCAGGGGACTATGGCTACACCTTC; CDR3: CSASAGDYGYTF
D: -; J: TRBJ2-3; size: once; V: TRBV5-1; DNA: TGCGCCAGCAGCATCCTGGGACGCACAGATACGCAGTATTTT; CDR3: CASSILGRTDTQYF
D: -; J: TRBJ1-5; size: -; V: TRBV6-2/TRBV6-3; DNA: TGTGCCATTGGGCAAACAGGGCTTTCTCAGCCCCAGCATTTT; CDR3: CAIGQTGLSQPQHF
D: TRBD1; J: TRBJ1-2; size: few; V: TRBV18; DNA: TGTGCCAGCTCACCACAGGGACAGAGGTTTCAGAGGTACTATGGCTACACCTTC; CDR3: CASSPQGQRFQRYYGYTF
D: -; J: TRBJ1-2; size: few; V: TRBV6-6; DNA: TGTGCCAGCAGTTATTCCCGACAGGAGAAAAGGGGCTACACCTTC; CDR3: CASSYSRQEKRGYTF
D: -; J: TRBJ2-1; size: -; V: TRBV7-3; DNA: TGTGCCAGCAGCTCAAGTGACAACTTCAATGAGCAGTTCTTC; CDR3: CASSSSDNFNEQFF
D: -; J: TRBJ2-7; size: -; V: TRBV29-1; DNA: TGCAGCGTGGCCACAGGGAGCTCCTACAATGAGCAGTACTTC; CDR3: CSVATGSSYNEQYF
D: -; J: TRBJ1-1; size: few; V: TRBV4-3; DNA: TGCGCCAGCAGCCCTTTTTTGTCAGGGGACGTTGAAGCTTTCTTT; CDR3: CASSPFLSGDVEAFF
D: -; J: TRBJ1-2; size: few; V: TRBV7-3; DNA: TGTGCCAGCAGCTTAACAGGCTCGGACGGCAGAGGCTACACCTTC; CDR3: CASSLTGSDGRGYTF
D: TRBD2; J: TRBJ2-5; size: -; V: TRBV27; DNA: TGTGCCAGCAGTCCAGGGACTAGCGGGAGTCTACAGACCCAGTACTTC; CDR3: CASSPGTSGSLQTQYF
D: -; J: TRBJ2-1; size: once; V: TRBV6-2/TRBV6-3; DNA: TGTGCCAGCAGAACGACTCAGGGTAATCACCGCACCCAGCAGTTCTTC; CDR3: CASRTTQGNHRTQQFF
D: TRBD1; J: TRBJ1-1; size: -; V: TRBV20-1; DNA: TGCAGTGCTGAACAGGGGGAGGACACTGAAGCTTTCTTT; CDR3: CSAEQGEDTEAFF
D: TRBD1; J: TRBJ2-3; size: many; V: TRBV12-3/TRBV12-4; DNA: TGTGCCAGCAGTTCACCCGGGACAGGGGCTCGAGATACGCAGTATTTT; CDR3: CASSSPGTGARDTQYF
D: TRBD1; J: TRBJ1-2; size: many; V: TRBV2; DNA: TGTGCCAGCAGTAGGACAGGGGAGAGTGGCTACACCTTC; CDR3: CASSRTGESGYTF
D: -; J: TRBJ2-1; size: -; V: TRBV2; DNA: TGTGCCAGCACCCCAGATGGGGTTTACAATGAGCAGTTCTTC; CDR3: CASTPDGVYNEQFF
D: -; J: TRBJ2-1; size: -; V: TRBV20-1; DNA: TGCAGTGCTAGAGATGGGGCATCAGCCTCCGGTGAGCAGTTCTTC; CDR3: CSARDGASASGEQFF
D: -; J: TRBJ1-2; size: few; V: TRBV6-1; DNA: TGTGCCAGCAGCGGAACACCTTACACGGGCTACACCTTC; CDR3: CASSGTPYTGYTF
D: -; J: TRBJ2-3; size: -; V: TRBV5-1; DNA: TGCGCCAGCAGACAAGGTTATAGCGGACGAACAGATACGCAGTATTTT; CDR3: CASRQGYSGRTDTQYF
D: TRBD2; J: TRBJ2-1; size: -; V: TRBV20-1; DNA: TGCAGTGCTCGCCAGGGACTAGCGGGACTGAATGAGCAGTTCTTC; CDR3: CSARQGLAGLNEQFF
D: -; J: TRBJ2-7; size: few; V: TRBV6-6; DNA: TGTGCCAGCATGATGGGTTCCGAGCAGTACTTC; CDR3: CASMMGSEQYF
D: TRBD2; J: TRBJ2-7; size: -; V: TRBV6-6; DNA: TGTGCCAGCAACACGGGGGGAAACTACGAGCAGTACTTC; CDR3: CASNTGGNYEQYF
D: -; J: TRBJ2-7; size: -; V: TRBV7-2; DNA: TGTGCCAGCAGCTTAGGGCACGCAAACGACGAGCAGTACTTC; CDR3: CASSLGHANDEQYF